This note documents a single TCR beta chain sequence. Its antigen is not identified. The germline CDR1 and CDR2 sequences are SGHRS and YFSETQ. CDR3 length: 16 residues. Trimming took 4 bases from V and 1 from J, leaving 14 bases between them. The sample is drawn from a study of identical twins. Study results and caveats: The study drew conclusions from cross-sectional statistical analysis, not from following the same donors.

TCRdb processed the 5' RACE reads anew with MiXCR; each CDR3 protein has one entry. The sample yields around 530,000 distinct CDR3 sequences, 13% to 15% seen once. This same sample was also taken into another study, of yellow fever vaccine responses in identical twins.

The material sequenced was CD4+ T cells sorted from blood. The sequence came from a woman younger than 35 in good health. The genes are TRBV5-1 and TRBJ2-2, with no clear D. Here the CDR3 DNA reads TGCGCCAGCAGCCCACTAATACTTCAGAACACCGGGGAGCTGTTTTTT. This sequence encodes CASSPLILQNTGELFF.